The 12 T cell receptor beta chains in this list originate from one sample, sequenced in a study of regulatory T cells in long-lasting Graves disease. In building TCR beta libraries, iRepertoire HTBI primers were used together with Arm-PCR of CDR3 regions. TCRdb redid the calling of the multiplex PCR reads with MiXCR, one entry per CDR3 protein. This table holds some 250,000 distinct CDR3 sequences, 15% to 20% found once. As for time point: newly diagnosed GD, antithyroid drugs for less than 3 months. The authors made the TCR library using RNA they extracted from PBMCs. This sample also appeared in a second study, on T cells in Graves' hyperthyroidism and ophthalmopathy.

The sample here was peripheral blood mononuclear cells (PBMCs), taken at new diagnosis, from a patient treated with antithyroid drugs. Receptor source: a woman aged 25 to 39 with Graves disease.

There are many counts of this clonotype. V is TRBV3-1 and J is TRBJ1-1; D is unclear. Trimming cost V 4 bases and J 11 bases, with 11 bases left between them. The CDR3 consists of 11 residues. Germline V gene sequence: CDR1 LGHDT, CDR2 YNNKEL (reference sequence). CDR3 DNA sequence: TGTGCCAGCAGCCGGGGTCGGAACGCTTTCTTT. This sequence encodes CASSRGRNAFF. The variable domain in full, completed from reference TRBV3-1 and TRBJ1-1, reads DTAVSQTPKYLVTQMGNDKSIKCEQNLGHDTMYWYKQDSKKFLKIMFSYNNKELIINETVPNRFSPKSPDKAHLNLHINSLELGDSAVYFCASSRGRNAFFGQGTRLTVV.

The J gene is TRBJ1-1, the V gene TRBV29-1, with a tentative D call TRBD1 (6 bases). This CDR3 is built from 12 residues. Trimming left V 7 bases short and J 2 bases short, with 11 bases between. CDR1 and CDR2 from the germline V gene are SQVTM and ANQGSEA. The CDR3 sequence: CSGTAHNTEAFF. The CDR3 nucleotides read TGCAGCGGGACAGCCCATAACACTGAAGCTTTCTTT.

With regard to this clonotype: A much larger clone differs from this one at a single base, so this may be a read error. The chain employs TRBV6-2 or TRBV6-3 and TRBJ2-6; D is uncertain. This CDR3 contains 16 residues. Germline assignment: CDR1 MNHEY and CDR2 SVGEGT. CDR3 sequence: CAISVYRSSGANVLTF. CDR3 sequence (DNA): TGTGCCATCAGTGTGTACAGATCCTCTGGGGCCAACGTCCTGACTTTC.

This clonotype was found many times. The gene calls are TRBV5-1 and TRBJ2-3; D tentatively fits TRBD1 or TRBD2 (7 bases each). With 4 bases removed from V and 0 bases from J, the gap between germline ends came to 15 bases. CDR3 length: 16 residues. The germline V gene has CDR1 SGHRS and CDR2 YFSETQ. This chain's CDR3 is CASSPDREGSTDTQYF. In DNA, the CDR3 is TGCGCCAGCAGCCCCGACAGGGAGGGGAGCACAGATACGCAGTATTTT. Drawing the rest from reference TRBV5-1 and TRBJ2-3, the complete variable domain is KAGVTQTPRYLIKTRGQQVTLSCSPISGHRSVSWYQQTPGQGLQFLFEYFSETQRNKGNFPGRFSGRQFSNSRSEMNVSTLELGDSALYLCASSPDREGSTDTQYFGPGTRLTVL.

In its sample, this clonotype was seen many times. The chain is built from TRBV12-3 or TRBV12-4 and TRBJ2-3; 7 bases agree with TRBD2. The length of the CDR3 is 18 residues. Trimming at V came to 5 bases and at J to 3 bases, leaving 17 bases not matched to a gene. Here the CDR3 reads CASSPILGRVSLTDTQYF. The CDR3 DNA reads TGTGCCAGCAGTCCAATTTTGGGGAGGGTTTCGCTTACAGATACGCAGTATTTT.

This clonotype was detected ten times or more. This rearrangement joins TRBV27 to TRBJ1-6, with D hard to call. The germline V gene has CDR1 MNHEY and CDR2 SMNVEV (reference sequence). The CDR3 extends over 15 amino acids. V was trimmed by 5 bases and J by 0 bases, leaving 8 bases between them. The CDR3 DNA reads as TGTGCCAGCAGTAATGACAACTCCTATAATTCACCCCTCCACTTT. It yields the protein CASSNDNSYNSPLHF.

This clonotype has at least ten counts. A much larger clone lies a single base off, so this may be a read error. The chain couples TRBV5-1 to TRBJ1-2; D unresolved. This CDR3 contains 14 residues. Germline values: CDR1 SGHRS, CDR2 YFSETQ. CDR3 amino acids: CAGSLDQENYGYTF. The DNA of the CDR3 is TGCGCCGGCAGCTTGGATCAGGAGAACTATGGCTACACCTTC.

Note on this clonotype: Its ends do not fully match the called genes, so a read error is possible. The CDR3 region is CASSLATGANSPLHF. In DNA, the CDR3 is TGTGCCAGCAGTTTAGCAACAGGGGCAAATTCACCCCTCCACTTT. The chain uses TRBV11-2 and TRBJ1-6, with 7 bases that match TRBD1. In germline, CDR1 is SGHAT, CDR2 FQNNGV. The CDR3 covers 15 residues.

This clonotype was seen many times. The chain is built from TRBV11-2 and TRBJ1-5; 8 bases agree with TRBD1. Germline V gene data show CDR1 as SGHAT and CDR2 as FQNNGV. After removal of 5 bases from V and 5 bases from J, the junction contained 8 bases not matched to a gene. The length of the CDR3 is 15 residues. CDR3 amino acids: CASSHDRGPHQPQHF. CDR3 nucleotide sequence: TGTGCCAGCAGCCATGACAGGGGCCCCCATCAGCCCCAGCATTTT.

This clonotype came up many times. J is TRBJ2-7 and V is TRBV19; weak D call: TRBD2 (6 bases). CDR1 LNHDA and CDR2 SQIVND come from the germline V gene (reference sequence). V shed 5 bases and J shed 4 bases, with 12 bases lying between them. This CDR3 has 13 amino acids. The CDR3 nucleotides read TGTGCCAGTAGTCCTGGGACTGTTTACGAGCAGTACTTC. Translation gives CASSPGTVYEQYF. Together with reference TRBV19 and TRBJ2-7, the CDR3 gives the full variable domain: DGGITQSPKYLFRKEGQNVTLSCEQNLNHDAMYWYRQDPGQGLRLIYYSQIVNDFQKGDIAEGYSVSREKKESFPLTVTSAQKNPTAFYLCASSPGTVYEQYFGPGTRLTVT.

This clonotype appeared many times. The genes are TRBV18 and TRBJ1-1; a possible D gene is TRBD1 (5 bases). The CDR3 is 17 amino acids. From germline, CDR1 is KGHSH and CDR2 LQKENI. V gave up 3 bases and J gave up 1 base, with 18 bases separating them. For the CDR3, the DNA is TGTGCCAGCTCACCGTACCGGGACCCCTCCTGGAACACTGAAGCTTTCTTT. This gives the protein CASSPYRDPSWNTEAFF.

This clonotype has ten or more counts. The chain couples TRBV3-1 to TRBJ2-7; the D is unclear. CDR3 size: 14 residues. Between the trimmed V and J ends, which lost 0 bases and 0 bases, there was a span of 6 bases. The germline V gene encodes CDR1 LGHDT and CDR2 YNNKEL (reference sequence). DNA of the CDR3: TGTGCCAGCAGCCAAGAAGTATACTCCTACGAGCAGTACTTC. It encodes CASSQEVYSYEQYF.